These 17 T cell receptor beta chains were all obtained from the same sample, sequenced in a study of blood T cell repertoires in COVID-19. Sequenced by immunoSEQ multiplex PCR; TCRdb stores in-frame clones only, minus some. The data hold approximately 100,000 clones, with about 85% observed a single time. The sample consisted of peripheral blood. The receptors originated from a man aged 70-80 years with acute or convalescent COVID-19.

The chain carries TRBV5-1 and TRBJ1-1; TRBD1 agrees at 7 bases. The CDR3 totals 14 residues. V lost 0 bases to trimming and J lost 6 bases; unmatched junction nucleotides: 5. The germline CDR1 and CDR2 sequences are SGHRS and YFSETQ. The CDR3, as DNA: TGCGCCAGCAGCTTGGGGACAGGAGGAGCTGAAGCTTTCTTT. This encodes CASSLGTGGAEAFF.

V and J are TRBV14 and TRBJ1-4, with D possibly TRBD1 on 5 matching bases. The CDR3 is 14 amino acids. V lost 5 bases to trimming and J lost 10 bases, with 17 bases between them. Per germline, CDR1 SGHDN and CDR2 FVKESK. The CDR3 DNA reads TGTGCCAGCAGCTTTCAGACCTCCGGGGGAAAACTGTTTTTT. Translation gives CASSFQTSGGKLFF. Full variable domain (outside the CDR3, taken from reference TRBV14 and TRBJ1-4): EAGVTQFPSHSVIEKGQTVTLRCDPISGHDNLYWYRRVMGKEIKFLLHFVKESKQDESGMPNNRFLAERTGGTYSTLKVQPAELEDSGVYFCASSFQTSGGKLFFGSGTQLSVL.

V is TRBV7-2 and J is TRBJ1-5, with no clear D. The CDR3 has 17 residues. Germline V gene data show CDR1 as SGHTA and CDR2 as FQGNSA. V lost 0 bases to trimming and J lost 0 bases, with 12 bases between them. The CDR3, as DNA: TGTGCCAGCAGCTTAGCGCGACTATTAGATAGCAATCAGCCCCAGCATTTT. Its protein product is CASSLARLLDSNQPQHF.

This chain connects TRBV18 to TRBJ2-1; the match to TRBD2 covers 7 bases. The V and J ends lost 7 bases and 8 bases, in that order; junction bases with no gene match: 2. The germline CDR1 and CDR2 sequences are KGHSH and LQKENI. This CDR3 has 11 residues. This CDR3 is CASWSGDEQFF. The CDR3 region has the DNA TGTGCCAGCTGGAGCGGGGATGAGCAGTTCTTC. The variable domain in full, with the rest retrieved from reference TRBV18 and TRBJ2-1, is NAGVMQNPRHLVRRRGQEARLRCSPMKGHSHVYWYRQLPEEGLKFMVYLQKENIIDESGMPKERFSAEFPKEGPSILRIQQVVRGDSAAYFCASWSGDEQFFGPGTRLTVL.

This chain links TRBV27 with TRBJ1-6; the D gene is possibly TRBD1 (5 bases). Per the germline V gene, CDR1 is MNHEY and CDR2 is SMNVEV (reference sequence). The CDR3 extends over 17 amino acids. The ends were cut back, 2 bases at V and 0 bases at J, with 11 bases in the middle. DNA of the CDR3: TGTGCCAGCAGTTTAGGGGCGCGGAGCTCCTATAATTCACCCCTCCACTTT. Translating gives CASSLGARSSYNSPLHF.

The chain is built from TRBV6-5 and TRBJ1-1, with D hard to call. Germline CDR1 MNHEY, CDR2 SVGAGI. The ends were cut back, 8 bases at V and 1 base at J, with 8 bases in the middle. The length of the CDR3 is 12 residues. In DNA form, the CDR3 reads TGTGCCAGCTCTGAGGGGAACACTGAAGCTTTCTTT. Protein: CASSEGNTEAFF.

This clone was picked up a small number of times. The CDR3 is CASSPEGGANYGYTF. Written as DNA, the CDR3 is TGTGCCAGCAGCCCAGAAGGGGGAGCTAACTATGGCTACACCTTC. The J gene is TRBJ1-2, the V gene TRBV7-2; TRBD1 might be the D (6 bases). Per the germline V gene, CDR1 is SGHTA and CDR2 is FQGNSA. This CDR3 is built from 15 residues. Trimming pared 5 bases from V and 0 bases from J, leaving 13 bases between.

The V and J genes are TRBV10-3 and TRBJ2-5; TRBD2 aligns across 8 bases. Germline V CDR1 and CDR2: ENHRY, SYGVKD. CDR3 size: 14 residues. Trimming removed 4 bases from V and 2 bases from J; junction bases left unmatched: 3. CDR3 residues: CAISGGLGQETQYF. The DNA for the CDR3 is TGTGCCATCAGTGGGGGACTAGGGCAAGAGACCCAGTACTTC.

The chain joins TRBV19 to TRBJ2-3; D is ambiguous. Trimming shortened V by 5 bases and J by 3 bases, and 6 bases separated the two germline ends. The CDR3 sequence is 12 residues long. Germline assignment: CDR1 LNHDA and CDR2 SQIVND (reference sequence). The CDR3 coding sequence is TGTGCCAGTAGTGCTAGAACAGATACGCAGTATTTT. Encoded protein: CASSARTDTQYF.

The chain couples TRBV10-3 to TRBJ1-1, with TRBD1 matching over 9 bases. This CDR3 has 14 residues. Germline V gene data show CDR1 as ENHRY and CDR2 as SYGVKD. V was pared by 4 bases and J by 5 bases, with 5 bases of the junction left unmatched. DNA for the CDR3: TGTGCCATCAGTGGGGACAGGGTGCAGACTGAAGCTTTCTTT. Translation: CAISGDRVQTEAFF.

The chain couples TRBV29-1 to TRBJ2-1; TRBD1 matches at 7 bases. The junction had 5 bases not matched to a gene; V was cut back by 5 bases and J by 4 bases. The CDR3 totals 13 residues. Per the germline V gene, CDR1 is SQVTM and CDR2 is ANQGSEA. The chain's CDR3 is CSVIQGSYNEQFF. Written as DNA, the CDR3 is TGCAGCGTTATACAGGGGTCGTACAATGAGCAGTTCTTC.

V and J are TRBV19 and TRBJ2-3; 16 bases are a match to TRBD2. The CDR3 loop spans 17 amino acids. Per the germline V gene, CDR1 is LNHDA and CDR2 is SQIVND (reference sequence). The J segment lost 5 bases and the V segment lost 5 bases, leaving 7 bases of the junction unmatched. The CDR3 DNA sequence: TGTGCCAGTAGTTCAGGGACTAGCGGGGGGGCTGGAGATACGCAGTATTTT. Protein: CASSSGTSGGAGDTQYF. The entire variable domain, with the rest obtained from reference TRBV19 and TRBJ2-3, is as follows: DGGITQSPKYLFRKEGQNVTLSCEQNLNHDAMYWYRQDPGQGLRLIYYSQIVNDFQKGDIAEGYSVSREKKESFPLTVTSAQKNPTAFYLCASSSGTSGGAGDTQYFGPGTRLTVL.

The CDR3 bases are TGTGCCAGCAGCGGTACTAGCGTCACCGGGGAGCTGTTTTTT. Translated: CASSGTSVTGELFF. The chain recombines TRBV3-1 (or the pseudogene TRBV3-2) with TRBJ2-2, with 7 nucleotides matching TRBD2. CDR3 length equals 14 residues. With 5 bases clipped from V and 4 bases from J, the junction kept 4 bases outside the gene matches. Germline CDR1 is LGHDT and CDR2 is YNNKEL (reference sequence).

The chain has TRBV29-1 and TRBJ2-7, with 10 bases aligning to TRBD2. After removal of 6 bases from V and 0 bases from J, the junction contained 2 bases not matched to a gene. Germline loops: CDR1 SQVTM, CDR2 ANQGSEA. This CDR3 comprises 13 residues. Here the CDR3 reads CSVVAGGSYEQYF. The CDR3 DNA reads as TGCAGCGTCGTAGCGGGGGGCTCCTACGAGCAGTACTTC.

The gene calls are TRBV5-6 and TRBJ2-2, with 10 positions matching TRBD2. The CDR3 consists of 15 residues. V trimming: 4 bases; J trimming: 9 bases; junction bases outside the gene matches: 9. Germline V gene sequence: CDR1 SGHDT, CDR2 YYEEEE. The CDR3 sequence: CASSTLAGEHRELFF. CDR3 nucleotides: TGTGCCAGCAGCACCCTAGCGGGGGAGCACCGGGAGCTGTTTTTT.

V usage is TRBV19 and J usage is TRBJ2-4; 11 nucleotides line up with TRBD1. Trimming cost V 4 bases and J 7 bases; bases outside gene matches: 6. The CDR3 is 15 amino acids. Germline V gives CDR1 LNHDA, CDR2 SQIVND (reference sequence). The CDR3 DNA reads TGTGCCAGTAGTACCGGACAGGGGGCCTGGAACATTCAGTACTTC. This gives the protein CASSTGQGAWNIQYF.

This chain links TRBV12-3 or TRBV12-4 with TRBJ2-1; maybe TRBD2 (5 bases). CDR3 size: 13 residues. V gave up 3 bases and J gave up 7 bases, with 10 bases separating them. CDR3 bases: TGTGCCAGCAGTTTGGGAGAAGTAAATGAGCAGTTCTTC. Protein product: CASSLGEVNEQFF.